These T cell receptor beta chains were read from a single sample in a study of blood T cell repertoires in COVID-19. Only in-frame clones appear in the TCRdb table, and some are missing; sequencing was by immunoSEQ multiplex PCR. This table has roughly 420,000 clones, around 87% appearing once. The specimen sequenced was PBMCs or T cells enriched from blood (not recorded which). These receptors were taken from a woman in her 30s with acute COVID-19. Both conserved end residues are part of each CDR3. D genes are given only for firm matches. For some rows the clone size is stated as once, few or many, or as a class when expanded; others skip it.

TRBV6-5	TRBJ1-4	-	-	CASEGRTNEKLFF	TGTGCCAGCGAGGGTCGAACTAATGAAAAACTGTTTTTT
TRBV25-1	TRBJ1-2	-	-	CASSEGRGFVRDGYTF	TGTGCCAGCAGTGAGGGGAGGGGGTTCGTACGTGATGGCTACACCTTC
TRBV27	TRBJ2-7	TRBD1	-	CASSRDRQGYEQYF	TGTGCCAGCAGTAGAGATCGACAGGGTTACGAGCAGTACTTC
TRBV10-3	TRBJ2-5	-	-	CAISDFGLETQYF	TGTGCCATCAGTGATTTTGGGCTCGAGACCCAGTACTTC
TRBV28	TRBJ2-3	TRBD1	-	CASRTGGGTDTQYF	TGTGCCAGCAGGACAGGGGGAGGCACAGATACGCAGTATTTT
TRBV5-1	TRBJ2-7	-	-	CASSLVGEREQYF	TGCGCCAGCAGCTTGGTCGGGGAGCGCGAGCAGTACTTC
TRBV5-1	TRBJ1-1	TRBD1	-	CASSLTGGVAMNTEAFF	TGCGCCAGCAGCTTGACAGGGGGCGTCGCAATGAACACTGAAGCTTTCTTT
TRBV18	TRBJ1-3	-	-	CASTTGRGNTIYF	TGTGCCAGCACAACAGGGAGAGGAAACACCATATATTTT
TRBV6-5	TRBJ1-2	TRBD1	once	CASSYLGQAYGYTF	TGTGCCAGCAGTTACCTCGGACAGGCCTATGGCTACACCTTC
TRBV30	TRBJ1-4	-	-	CAWIGQKNEKLFF	TGTGCCTGGATAGGACAGAAAAATGAAAAACTGTTTTTT
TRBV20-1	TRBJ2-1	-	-	CSASRGSGTHEQFF	TGCAGTGCCAGTAGGGGTAGCGGTACCCATGAGCAGTTCTTC
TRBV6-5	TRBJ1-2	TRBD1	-	CASTPGQGGGYTF	TGTGCCAGCACCCCTGGACAGGGAGGAGGCTACACCTTC
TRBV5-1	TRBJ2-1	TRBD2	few	CASSQTRGGYNEQFF	TGCGCCAGCAGCCAAACACGGGGGGGCTACAATGAGCAGTTCTTC
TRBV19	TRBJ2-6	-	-	CASRGGLRAGANVLTF	TGTGCCAGTAGGGGTGGACTAAGGGCCGGGGCCAACGTCCTGACTTTC
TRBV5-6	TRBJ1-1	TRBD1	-	CASSWDRGNTEAFF	TGTGCCAGCAGCTGGGACAGGGGTAACACTGAAGCTTTCTTT
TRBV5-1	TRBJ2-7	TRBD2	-	CASSSAPGLAGATSSYEQYF	TGCGCCAGCAGCTCAGCCCCGGGACTAGCGGGGGCGACGAGCTCCTACGAGCAGTACTTC
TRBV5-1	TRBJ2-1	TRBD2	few	CASSHGLAPPGNEQFF	TGCGCCAGCAGCCACGGACTAGCTCCCCCCGGCAATGAGCAGTTCTTC
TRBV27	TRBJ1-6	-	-	CASSLYGGDNSPLHF	TGTGCCAGCAGTTTATACGGAGGAGATAATTCACCCCTCCACTTT
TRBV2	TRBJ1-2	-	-	CASREVFLGYGYTF	TGTGCCAGCAGAGAAGTTTTTCTCGGCTATGGCTACACCTTC
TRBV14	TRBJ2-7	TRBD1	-	CASSQRTGSYEQYF	TGTGCCAGCAGCCAAAGGACAGGCTCCTACGAGCAGTACTTC
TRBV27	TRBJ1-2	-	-	CASSRSGTVSYGYTF	TGTGCCAGCAGTCGGTCCGGGACTGTATCATACGGCTACACCTTC
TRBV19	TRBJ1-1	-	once	CASSIRGNTEAFF	TGTGCCAGTAGTATTCGGGGAAACACTGAAGCTTTCTTT
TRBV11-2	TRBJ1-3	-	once	CASSSQGRAGNTIYF	TGTGCCAGCAGCTCCCAGGGCAGGGCTGGAAACACCATATATTTT